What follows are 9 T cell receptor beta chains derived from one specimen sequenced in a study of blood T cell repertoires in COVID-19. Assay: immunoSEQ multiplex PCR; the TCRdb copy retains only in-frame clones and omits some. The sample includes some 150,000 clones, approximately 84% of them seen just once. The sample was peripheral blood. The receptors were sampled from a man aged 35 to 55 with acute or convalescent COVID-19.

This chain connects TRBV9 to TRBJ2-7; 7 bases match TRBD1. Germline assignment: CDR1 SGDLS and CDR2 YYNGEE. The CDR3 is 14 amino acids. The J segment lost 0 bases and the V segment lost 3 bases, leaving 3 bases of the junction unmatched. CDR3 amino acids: CASSGDRDSYEQYF. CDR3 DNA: TGTGCCAGCAGCGGAGACAGGGACTCCTACGAGCAGTACTTC.

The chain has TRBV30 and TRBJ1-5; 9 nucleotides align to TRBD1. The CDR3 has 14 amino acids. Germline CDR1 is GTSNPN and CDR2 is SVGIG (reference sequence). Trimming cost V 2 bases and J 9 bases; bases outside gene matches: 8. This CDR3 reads CAWSPGQGMVPQHF. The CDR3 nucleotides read TGTGCCTGGAGTCCGGGACAGGGTATGGTGCCCCAGCATTTT.

The CDR3 bases are TGTGCCAGCAGCCCACAGGGGCTGGACTATGGCTACACCTTC. Its translation is CASSPQGLDYGYTF. J is TRBJ1-2 and V is TRBV7-2, with TRBD1 matching over 7 bases. The CDR3 is made up of 14 amino acids. J was trimmed by 3 bases and V by 5 bases; bases with no gene match: 6. Germline V CDR1 and CDR2: SGHTA, FQGNSA.

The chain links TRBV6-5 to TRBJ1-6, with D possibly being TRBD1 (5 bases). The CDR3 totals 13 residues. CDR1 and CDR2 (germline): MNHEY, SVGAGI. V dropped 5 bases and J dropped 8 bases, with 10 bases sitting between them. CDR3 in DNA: TGTGCCAGCAGTCGGACACTCTATTCACCCCTCCACTTT. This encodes CASSRTLYSPLHF.

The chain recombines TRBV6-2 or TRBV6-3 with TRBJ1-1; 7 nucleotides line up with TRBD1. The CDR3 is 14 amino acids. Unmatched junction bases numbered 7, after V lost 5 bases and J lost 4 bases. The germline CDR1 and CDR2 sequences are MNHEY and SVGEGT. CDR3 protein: CASSAYSGGTEAFF. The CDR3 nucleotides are TGTGCCAGCAGTGCCTACTCAGGGGGCACTGAAGCTTTCTTT.

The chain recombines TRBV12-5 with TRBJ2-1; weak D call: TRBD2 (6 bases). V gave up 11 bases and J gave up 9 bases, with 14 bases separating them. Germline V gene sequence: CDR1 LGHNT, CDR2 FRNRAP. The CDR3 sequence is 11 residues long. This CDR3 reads CASREVGEQFF. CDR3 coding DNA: TGTGCTTCCAGGGAGGTGGGTGAGCAGTTCTTC.

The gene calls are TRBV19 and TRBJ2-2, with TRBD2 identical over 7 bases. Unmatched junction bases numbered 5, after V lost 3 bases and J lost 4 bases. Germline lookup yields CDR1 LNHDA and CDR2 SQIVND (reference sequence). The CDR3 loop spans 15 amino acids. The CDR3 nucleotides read TGTGCCAGTAGTATCGGGAGGTCGGCCACCGGGGAGCTGTTTTTT. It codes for CASSIGRSATGELFF.

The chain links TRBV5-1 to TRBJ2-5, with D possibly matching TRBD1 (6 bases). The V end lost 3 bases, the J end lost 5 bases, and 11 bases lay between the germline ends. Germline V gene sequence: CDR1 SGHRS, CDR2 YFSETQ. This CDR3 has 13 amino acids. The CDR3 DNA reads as TGCGCCAGCAGCTCAGGGGCGGGCGAGACCCAGTACTTC. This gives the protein CASSSGAGETQYF.

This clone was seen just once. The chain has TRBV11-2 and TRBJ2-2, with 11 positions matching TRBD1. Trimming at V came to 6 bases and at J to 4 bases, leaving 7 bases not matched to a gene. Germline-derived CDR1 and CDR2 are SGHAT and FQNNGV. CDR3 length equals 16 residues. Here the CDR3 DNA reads TGTGCCAGCAGACACGCCGGGACAGGGGGCACCGGGGAGCTGTTTTTT. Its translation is CASRHAGTGGTGELFF.